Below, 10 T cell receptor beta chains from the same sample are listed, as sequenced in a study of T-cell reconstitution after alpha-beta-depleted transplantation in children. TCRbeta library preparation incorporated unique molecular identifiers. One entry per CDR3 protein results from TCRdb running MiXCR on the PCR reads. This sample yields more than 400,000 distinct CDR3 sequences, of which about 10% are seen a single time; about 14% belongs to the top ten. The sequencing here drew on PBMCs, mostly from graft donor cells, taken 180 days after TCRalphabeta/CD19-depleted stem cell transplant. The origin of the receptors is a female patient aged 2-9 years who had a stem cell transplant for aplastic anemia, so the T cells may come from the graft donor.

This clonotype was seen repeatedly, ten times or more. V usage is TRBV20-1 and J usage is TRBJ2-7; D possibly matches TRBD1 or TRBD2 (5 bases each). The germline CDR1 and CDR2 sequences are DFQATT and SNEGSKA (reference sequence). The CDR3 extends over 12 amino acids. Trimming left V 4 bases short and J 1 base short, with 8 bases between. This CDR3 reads CSAMGRSYEQYF. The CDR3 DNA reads TGCAGTGCTATGGGACGATCCTACGAGCAGTACTTC.

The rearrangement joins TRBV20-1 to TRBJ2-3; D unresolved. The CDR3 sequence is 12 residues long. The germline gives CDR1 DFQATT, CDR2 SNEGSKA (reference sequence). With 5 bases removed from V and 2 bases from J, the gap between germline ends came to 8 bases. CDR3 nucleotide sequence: TGCAGTGCTCACAATCCCACAGATACGCAGTATTTT. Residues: CSAHNPTDTQYF.

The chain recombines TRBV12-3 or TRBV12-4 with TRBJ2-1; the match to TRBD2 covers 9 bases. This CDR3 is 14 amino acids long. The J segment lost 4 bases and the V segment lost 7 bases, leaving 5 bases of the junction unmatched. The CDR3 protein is CASILTSGYNEQFF. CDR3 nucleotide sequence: TGTGCCAGCATTCTGACTAGCGGTTACAATGAGCAGTTCTTC.

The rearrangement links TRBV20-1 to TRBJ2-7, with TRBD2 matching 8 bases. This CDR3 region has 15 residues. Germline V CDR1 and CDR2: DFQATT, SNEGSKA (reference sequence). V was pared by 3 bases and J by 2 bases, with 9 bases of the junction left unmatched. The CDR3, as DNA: TGCAGTGCTAGTTTTGGAGCGGGAGCTGCCTACGAGCAGTACTTC. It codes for CSASFGAGAAYEQYF.

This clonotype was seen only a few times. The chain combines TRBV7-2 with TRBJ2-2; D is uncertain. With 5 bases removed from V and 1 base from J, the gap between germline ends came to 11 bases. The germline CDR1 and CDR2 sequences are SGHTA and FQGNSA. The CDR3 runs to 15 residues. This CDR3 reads CASSASLRNTGELFF. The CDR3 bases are TGTGCCAGCAGCGCCTCCCTCAGGAACACCGGGGAGCTGTTTTTT.

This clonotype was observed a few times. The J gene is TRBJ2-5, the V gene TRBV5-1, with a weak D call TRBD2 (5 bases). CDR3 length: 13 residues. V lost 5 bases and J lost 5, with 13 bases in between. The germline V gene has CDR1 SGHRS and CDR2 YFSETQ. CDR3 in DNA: TGCGCCAGCAGAAACGGGATTGGGGAGACCCAGTACTTC. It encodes CASRNGIGETQYF. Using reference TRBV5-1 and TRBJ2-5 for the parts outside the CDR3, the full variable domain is KAGVTQTPRYLIKTRGQQVTLSCSPISGHRSVSWYQQTPGQGLQFLFEYFSETQRNKGNFPGRFSGRQFSNSRSEMNVSTLELGDSALYLCASRNGIGETQYFGPGTRLLVL.

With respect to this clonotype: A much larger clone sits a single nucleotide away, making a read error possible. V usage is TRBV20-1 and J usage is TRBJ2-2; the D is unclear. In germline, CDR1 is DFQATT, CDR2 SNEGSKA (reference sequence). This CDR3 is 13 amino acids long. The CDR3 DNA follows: TGCACTGCTAGACCAGACCGCGCCGGGGAGCTGTTTTTT. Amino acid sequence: CTARPDRAGELFF.

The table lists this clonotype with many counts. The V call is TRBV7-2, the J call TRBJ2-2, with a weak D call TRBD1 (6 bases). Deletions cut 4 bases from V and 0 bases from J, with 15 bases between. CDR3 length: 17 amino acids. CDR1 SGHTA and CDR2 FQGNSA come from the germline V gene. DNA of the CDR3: TGTGCCAGCAGCTCATACAGGGACACCACGAACACCGGGGAGCTGTTTTTT. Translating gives CASSSYRDTTNTGELFF.

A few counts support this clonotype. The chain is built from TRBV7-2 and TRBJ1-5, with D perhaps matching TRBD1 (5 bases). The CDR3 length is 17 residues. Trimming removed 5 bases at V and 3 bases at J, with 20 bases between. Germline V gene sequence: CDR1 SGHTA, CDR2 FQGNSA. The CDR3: CASSLIPGLTPNQPQHF. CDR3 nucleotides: TGTGCCAGCAGCCTCATTCCGGGACTCACCCCCAATCAGCCCCAGCATTTT. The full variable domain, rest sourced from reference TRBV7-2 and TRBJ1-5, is GAGVSQSPSNKVTEKGKDVELRCDPISGHTALYWYRQSLGQGLEFLIYFQGNSAPDKSGLPSDRFSAERTGGSVSTLTIQRTQQEDSAVYLCASSLIPGLTPNQPQHFGDGTRLSIL.

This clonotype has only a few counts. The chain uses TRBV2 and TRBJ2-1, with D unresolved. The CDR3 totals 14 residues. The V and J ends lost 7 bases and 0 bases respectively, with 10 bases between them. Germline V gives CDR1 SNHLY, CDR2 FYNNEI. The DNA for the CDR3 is TGTGCCAGCACTTGGCAGCTCTCCTACAATGAGCAGTTCTTC. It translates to CASTWQLSYNEQFF. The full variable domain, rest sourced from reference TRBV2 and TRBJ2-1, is EPEVTQTPSHQVTQMGQEVILRCVPISNHLYFYWYRQILGQKVEFLVSFYNNEISEKSEIFDDQFSVERPDGSNFTLKIRSTKLEDSAMYFCASTWQLSYNEQFFGPGTRLTVL.